The next 3 T cell receptor beta chains were all read from a single sample in a study of early T cells in non-severe SARS-CoV-2 infection. TCRdb used MiXCR to reprocess the 5' RACE reads, holding one entry per CDR3 protein. The repertoire holds 70,000 or so distinct CDR3 sequences, with under 15% as singletons. Sequenced material: whole blood. Receptor source: an adult who was a healthcare worker with PCR-confirmed SARS-CoV-2 infection or an uninfected control (not recorded which).

In its sample, this clonotype was seen many times. The V and J genes are TRBV30 and TRBJ1-2; the D gene is possibly TRBD1 (5 bases). CDR3 length: 12 residues. Trimming shortened V by 1 base and J by 10 bases, and 13 bases separated the two germline ends. Germline V gene sequence: CDR1 GTSNPN, CDR2 SVGIG (reference sequence). CDR3 nucleotides: TGTGCCTGGAGTGGGGACGCAAACGTCTACACCTTC. It is translated as CAWSGDANVYTF. Combining the CDR3 with reference TRBV30 and TRBJ1-2 gives the whole variable domain SQTIHQWPATLVQPVGSPLSLECTVEGTSNPNLYWYRQAAGRGLQLLFYSVGIGQISSEVPQNLSASRPQDRQFILSSKKLLLSDSGFYLCAWSGDANVYTFGSGTRLTVV.

There are many counts of this clonotype. CDR3 amino acids: CASSSGTSGILWDEQYF. CDR3 coding DNA: TGTGCCAGCAGCTCCGGGACTAGCGGGATCCTTTGGGACGAGCAGTACTTC. This chain links TRBV11-2 with TRBJ2-7; 13 bases fit TRBD2. The germline V gene has CDR1 SGHAT and CDR2 FQNNGV. The CDR3 runs 17 residues. V was clipped by 4 bases and J by 5 bases; unmatched bases: 11. The full variable domain, with the rest looked up from reference TRBV11-2 and TRBJ2-7, is EAGVAQSPRYKIIEKRQSVAFWCNPISGHATLYWYQQILGQGPKLLIQFQNNGVVDDSQLPKDRFSAERLKGVDSTLKIQPAKLEDSAVYLCASSSGTSGILWDEQYFGPGTRLTVT.

In its sample, this clonotype was seen many times. The chain carries TRBV11-2 and TRBJ2-1, with TRBD2 identical over 16 bases. CDR1 SGHAT and CDR2 FQNNGV come from the germline V gene. The junction had 5 bases not matched to a gene; V was cut back by 4 bases and J by 5 bases. CDR3 length: 17 residues. CDR3: CASSSGLAGGLHNEQFF. CDR3 nucleotide sequence: TGTGCCAGCAGCTCGGGACTAGCGGGAGGGTTACACAATGAGCAGTTCTTC.